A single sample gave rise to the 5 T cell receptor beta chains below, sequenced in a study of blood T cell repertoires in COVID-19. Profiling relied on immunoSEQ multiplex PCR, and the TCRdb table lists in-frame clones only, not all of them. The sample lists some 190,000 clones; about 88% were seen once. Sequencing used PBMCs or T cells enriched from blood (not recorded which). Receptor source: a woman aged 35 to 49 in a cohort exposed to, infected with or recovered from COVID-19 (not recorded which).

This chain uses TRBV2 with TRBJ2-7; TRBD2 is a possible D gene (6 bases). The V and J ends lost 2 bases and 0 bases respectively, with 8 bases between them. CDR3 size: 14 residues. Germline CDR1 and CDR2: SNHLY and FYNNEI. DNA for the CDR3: TGTGCCAGCAGTGAACAGACTAGCTCCTACGAGCAGTACTTC. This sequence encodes CASSEQTSSYEQYF. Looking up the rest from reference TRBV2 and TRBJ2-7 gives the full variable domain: EPEVTQTPSHQVTQMGQEVILRCVPISNHLYFYWYRQILGQKVEFLVSFYNNEISEKSEIFDDQFSVERPDGSNFTLKIRSTKLEDSAMYFCASSEQTSSYEQYFGPGTRLTVT.

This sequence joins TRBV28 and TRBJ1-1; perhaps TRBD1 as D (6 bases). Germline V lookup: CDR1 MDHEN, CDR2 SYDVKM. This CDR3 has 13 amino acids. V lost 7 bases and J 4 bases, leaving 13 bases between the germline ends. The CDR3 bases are TGTGCCAGCACATCAGGGGTGGGCACTGAAGCTTTCTTT. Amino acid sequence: CASTSGVGTEAFF.

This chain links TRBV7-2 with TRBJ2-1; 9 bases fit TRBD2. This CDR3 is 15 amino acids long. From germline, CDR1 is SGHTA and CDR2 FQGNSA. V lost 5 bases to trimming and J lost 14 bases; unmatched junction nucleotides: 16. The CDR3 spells CASSPPASGDRGEFF. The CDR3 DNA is TGTGCCAGCAGCCCTCCGGCTAGCGGGGATCGAGGGGAGTTCTTC.

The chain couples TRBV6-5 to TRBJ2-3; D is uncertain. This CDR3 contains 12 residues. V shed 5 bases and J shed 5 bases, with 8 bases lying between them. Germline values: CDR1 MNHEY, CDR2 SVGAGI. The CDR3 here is CASSPNRDTQYF. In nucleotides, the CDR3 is TGTGCCAGCAGTCCCAATAGAGATACGCAGTATTTT.

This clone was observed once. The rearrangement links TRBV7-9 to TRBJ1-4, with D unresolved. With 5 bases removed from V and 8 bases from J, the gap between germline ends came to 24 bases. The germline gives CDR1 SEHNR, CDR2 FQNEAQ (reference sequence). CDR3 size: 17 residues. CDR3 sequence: CASSLLEVQQGKEKLFF. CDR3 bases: TGTGCCAGCAGCCTCCTAGAGGTGCAGCAAGGAAAGGAAAAACTGTTTTTT.